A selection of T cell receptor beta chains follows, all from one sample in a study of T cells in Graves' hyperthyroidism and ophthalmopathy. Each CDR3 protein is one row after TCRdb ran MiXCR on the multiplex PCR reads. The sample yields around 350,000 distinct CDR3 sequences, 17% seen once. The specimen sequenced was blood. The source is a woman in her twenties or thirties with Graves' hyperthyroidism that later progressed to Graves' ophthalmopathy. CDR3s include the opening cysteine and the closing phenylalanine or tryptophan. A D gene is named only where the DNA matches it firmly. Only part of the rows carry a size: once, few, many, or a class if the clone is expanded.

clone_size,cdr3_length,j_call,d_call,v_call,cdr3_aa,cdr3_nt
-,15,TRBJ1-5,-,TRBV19,CASRIRVTSNQPQHF,TGTGCCAGTAGGATAAGGGTAACGAGCAATCAGCCCCAGCATTTT
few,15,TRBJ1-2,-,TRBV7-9,CASSFWGGGGYGYTF,TGTGCCAGCAGCTTTTGGGGCGGTGGGGGCTATGGCTACACCTTC
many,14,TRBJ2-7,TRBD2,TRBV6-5,CASSYLGLAFEQYF,TGTGCCAGCAGTTACCTAGGACTAGCGTTTGAGCAGTACTTC
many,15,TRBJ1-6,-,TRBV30,CAWSVIGAGNSPLHF,TGTGCCTGGAGTGTCATAGGGGCGGGTAATTCACCCCTCCACTTT
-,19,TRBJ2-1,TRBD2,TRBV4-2,CASSQEESRLAGGLGEQFF,TGTGCCAGCAGCCAAGAAGAATCGAGACTAGCGGGGGGCCTGGGTGAGCAGTTCTTC
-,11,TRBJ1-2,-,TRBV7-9,CASGNSYGYTF,TGTGCCAGCGGAAACAGCTATGGCTACACCTTC
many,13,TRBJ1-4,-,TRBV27,CASRYQANEKLFF,TGTGCCAGCAGGTATCAGGCGAATGAAAAACTGTTTTTT
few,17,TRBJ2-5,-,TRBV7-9,CASSQDRGNPFGETQYF,TGCGCCAGCAGCCAAGACCGTGGTAACCCATTTGGGGAGACCCAGTACTTC
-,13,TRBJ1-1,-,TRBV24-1,CATSKEGNTEAFF,TGTGCCACCAGTAAGGAGGGTAACACTGAAGCTTTCTTT
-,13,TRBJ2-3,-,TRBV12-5,CASGFSGTDTQYF,TGTGCTAGTGGTTTTAGCGGAACAGATACGCAGTATTTT
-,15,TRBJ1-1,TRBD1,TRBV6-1,CASTYIGTGNTEAFF,TGTGCCAGCACCTACATTGGGACAGGGAACACTGAAGCTTTCTTT
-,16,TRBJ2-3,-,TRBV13,CASSLYSSQAVDTQYF,TGTGCCAGCAGCTTATATTCGTCCCAGGCAGTAGATACGCAGTATTTT
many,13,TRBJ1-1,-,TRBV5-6,CASSLELGSEAFF,TGTGCCAGCAGCTTGGAGCTCGGGTCTGAAGCTTTCTTT
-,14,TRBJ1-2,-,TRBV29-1,CSVEAGQINYGYTF,TGCAGCGTTGAGGCTGGACAGATTAACTATGGCTACACCTTC
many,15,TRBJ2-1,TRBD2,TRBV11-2,CASSLGAGVNNEQFF,TGTGCCAGCAGCTTGGGTGCGGGAGTCAACAATGAGCAGTTCTTC
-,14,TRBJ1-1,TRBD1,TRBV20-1,CSAGDRAGSTEAFF,TGCAGTGCTGGGGACAGGGCGGGGAGCACTGAAGCTTTCTTT
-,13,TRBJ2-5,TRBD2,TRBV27,CASSFGEGETQYF,TGTGCCAGCAGTTTCGGGGAGGGAGAGACCCAGTACTTC
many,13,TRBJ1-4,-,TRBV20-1,CSASRDTNEKLFF,TGCAGTGCTAGCCGGGATACTAATGAAAAACTGTTTTTT
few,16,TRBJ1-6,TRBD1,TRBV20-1,CSARDSGTGVSSPLHF,TGCAGTGCTAGAGACTCCGGGACAGGGGTTAGTTCACCCCTCCACTTT
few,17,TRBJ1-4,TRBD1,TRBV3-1,CASSQDPTGGPNEKLFF,TGTGCCAGCAGCCAAGATCCCACAGGGGGCCCTAATGAAAAACTGTTTTTT
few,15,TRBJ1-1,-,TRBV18,CASSPPPGRLTEAFF,TGTGCCAGCTCACCACCGCCAGGGCGTCTAACTGAAGCTTTCTTT
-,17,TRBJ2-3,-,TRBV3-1,CASSQNPRDLIFDTQYF,TGTGCCAGCAGCCAAAACCCCCGGGATCTTATCTTTGATACGCAGTATTTT
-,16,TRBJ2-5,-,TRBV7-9,CASSLVGAGVQETQYF,TGTGCCAGCAGCTTAGTAGGGGCAGGGGTACAGGAGACCCAGTACTTC
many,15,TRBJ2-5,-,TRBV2,CASRGRTGNQETQYF,TGTGCCAGCAGGGGACGCACAGGGAACCAAGAGACCCAGTACTTC
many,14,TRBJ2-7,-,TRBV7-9,CASSLAARRYEQYF,TGTGCCAGCAGCTTAGCCGCCAGGAGGTACGAGCAGTACTTC
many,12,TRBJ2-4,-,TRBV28,CASKATGAIQYF,TGTGCCAGCAAGGCTACAGGAGCTATTCAGTACTTC
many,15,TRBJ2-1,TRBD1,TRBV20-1,CSAPRAGGAYNEQFF,TGCAGTGCCCCGAGGGCAGGGGGCGCCTACAATGAGCAGTTCTTC
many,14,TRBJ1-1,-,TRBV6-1,CASSSGAGSTEAFF,TGTGCCAGCAGCTCAGGGGCGGGGAGCACTGAAGCTTTCTTT
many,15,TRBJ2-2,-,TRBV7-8,CASSLVRGNTGELFF,TGTGCCAGCAGCTTAGTACGCGGAAACACCGGGGAGCTGTTTTTT
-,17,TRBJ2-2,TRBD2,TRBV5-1,CASRPGLAGVGTGELFF,TGCGCCAGCAGACCGGGACTAGCGGGAGTTGGTACCGGGGAGCTGTTTTTT
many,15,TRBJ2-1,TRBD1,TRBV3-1,CASSQEGTAYNEQFF,TGTGCCAGCAGCCAAGAAGGGACAGCCTACAATGAGCAGTTCTTC
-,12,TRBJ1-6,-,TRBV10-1,CASNDGNSPLHF,TGCGCCAGCAACGACGGTAATTCACCCCTCCACTTT
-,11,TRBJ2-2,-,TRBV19,CASRGIGELFF,TGTGCCAGTAGGGGTATCGGGGAGCTGTTTTTT
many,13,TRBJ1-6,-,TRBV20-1,CSASPSGHSPLHF,TGCAGTGCTAGCCCGTCAGGTCACTCACCCCTCCACTTT
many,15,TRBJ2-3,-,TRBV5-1,CASSLGGAGADTQYF,TGCGCCAGCAGCTTAGGGGGGGCTGGTGCAGATACGCAGTATTTT
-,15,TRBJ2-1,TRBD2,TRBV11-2,CASSLGSGGLNEQFF,TGTGCCAGCAGCTTAGGTAGCGGGGGGCTCAATGAGCAGTTCTTC
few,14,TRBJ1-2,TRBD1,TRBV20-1,CSAREGQANYGYTF,TGCAGTGCTAGGGAGGGACAGGCGAACTATGGCTACACCTTC
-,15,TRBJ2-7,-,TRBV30,CAWSGPDTTAYEQYF,TGTGCCTGGAGTGGTCCGGACACCACAGCCTACGAGCAGTACTTC
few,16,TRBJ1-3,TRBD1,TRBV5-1,CASTRQGPSSGNTIYF,TGCGCCAGCACCAGACAGGGGCCGAGCTCTGGAAACACCATATATTTT
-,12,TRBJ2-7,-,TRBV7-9,CASSPEVGEQYF,TGTGCCAGCAGCCCTGAGGTGGGGGAGCAGTACTTC
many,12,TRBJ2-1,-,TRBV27,CASSFPGYEQFF,TGTGCCAGCAGTTTCCCGGGTTATGAGCAGTTCTTC
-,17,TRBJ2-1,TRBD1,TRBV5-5,CASSRAPGTVVWNEQFF,TGTGCCAGCAGCCGGGCCCCCGGGACAGTTGTTTGGAATGAGCAGTTCTTC
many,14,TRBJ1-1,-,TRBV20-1,CSAYLPTGGTEAFF,TGCAGTGCTTATCTCCCAACCGGTGGCACTGAAGCTTTCTTT
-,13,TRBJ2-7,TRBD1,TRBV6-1,CASSGDRVYEQYF,TGTGCCAGCAGTGGGGACAGGGTCTACGAGCAGTACTTC
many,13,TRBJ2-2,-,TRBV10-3,CAISTGSAGELFF,TGTGCCATCAGCACAGGGTCCGCCGGGGAGCTGTTTTTT
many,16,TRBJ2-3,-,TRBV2,CASASWEIRITDTQYF,TGTGCCAGCGCGAGCTGGGAAATACGAATCACAGATACGCAGTATTTT
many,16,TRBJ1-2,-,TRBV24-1,CATRPTAGDAGGGYTF,TGTGCCACCAGGCCCACCGCGGGGGATGCCGGGGGTGGCTACACCTTC